The 19 T cell receptor beta chains presented below share a single source sample, sequenced in a study of blood T cell repertoires in COVID-19. Only in-frame clones appear in the TCRdb table, and some are missing; sequencing was by immunoSEQ multiplex PCR. Among 51,000 or so clones listed, around 90% were seen once. The material sequenced was peripheral blood. Receptor source: an elderly man with acute or convalescent COVID-19.

V is TRBV9 and J is TRBJ1-6; weak D call: TRBD1 (5 bases). The CDR3 loop spans 15 amino acids. Trimming removed 2 bases from V and 8 bases from J, with 14 bases in between. Germline CDR1 is SGDLS and CDR2 is YYNGEE. Here the CDR3 DNA reads TGTGCCAGCAGCGTCGTCGCCAGGGCGGATTCACCCCTCCACTTT. It codes for CASSVVARADSPLHF.

The DNA for the CDR3 is TGTGCCAGCAGCCCCAGGACAGGGTCCTACGAGCAGTACTTC. Translated, it gives CASSPRTGSYEQYF. V gene TRBV3-1 (or the pseudogene TRBV3-2) combines with J gene TRBJ2-7; 8 bases fit TRBD1. J gave up 1 base and V 4 bases, and 3 bases lay outside the gene matches. The CDR3 extends over 14 amino acids. Germline loops: CDR1 LGHDT, CDR2 YNNKEL (reference sequence).

This chain connects TRBV19 to TRBJ1-3; D gene unclear. The germline gives CDR1 LNHDA, CDR2 SQIVND (reference sequence). V dropped 6 bases and J dropped 3 bases, with 6 bases sitting between them. The CDR3 loop spans 12 amino acids. The CDR3 region is CASSPFGNTIYF. The CDR3 nucleotides are TGTGCCAGTAGCCCCTTTGGAAACACCATATATTTT.

This chain links TRBV4-2 with TRBJ1-2; D perhaps matches TRBD1 (6 bases). The CDR3 sequence is 15 residues long. Trimming took off 0 bases at V and 8 bases at J, with 16 bases between the two ends. The germline V gene has CDR1 LGHNA and CDR2 YNFKEQ. CDR3: CASSQDWAAGEGYTF. DNA of the CDR3: TGTGCCAGCAGCCAAGATTGGGCGGCAGGGGAAGGCTACACCTTC.

The chain uses TRBV7-2 and TRBJ2-1; weak D call: TRBD1 (5 bases). This CDR3 is built from 15 residues. V dropped 1 base and J dropped 2 bases, with 9 bases sitting between them. Germline CDR1 and CDR2: SGHTA and FQGNSA. Written as DNA, the CDR3 is TGTGCCAGCAGCTTAGTAAGGGGCACCTACAATGAGCAGTTCTTC. Amino acid sequence: CASSLVRGTYNEQFF.

The gene calls are TRBV19 and TRBJ2-7; D is possibly TRBD1 (6 bases). Germline V gene data show CDR1 as LNHDA and CDR2 as SQIVND (reference sequence). With 9 bases removed from V and 4 bases from J, the gap between germline ends came to 16 bases. This CDR3 region has 13 residues. The CDR3 loop reads CASKTGEGYEQYF. As DNA, the CDR3 is TGTGCCAGCAAGACAGGAGAAGGGTACGAGCAGTACTTC.

This chain uses TRBV6-1 with TRBJ2-5; a weak D match, TRBD1 (5 bases). Trimming took 3 bases from V and 2 from J, leaving 13 bases between them. The CDR3 totals 15 residues. Germline V gene data show CDR1 as MNHNS and CDR2 as SASEGT. The CDR3 bases are TGTGCCAGCAGTGACCCCAGGGAACTTCAAGAGACCCAGTACTTC. Amino acids: CASSDPRELQETQYF.

J is TRBJ1-2 and V is TRBV5-1, with TRBD1 matching 7 bases. The CDR3 length is 13 residues. V lost 0 bases to trimming and J lost 8 bases; unmatched junction nucleotides: 4. Germline V CDR1 and CDR2: SGHRS, YFSETQ. The CDR3 loop is CASSLARGEGYTF. The CDR3 bases are TGCGCCAGCAGCTTGGCCAGGGGGGAAGGCTACACCTTC.

V is TRBV28 and J is TRBJ1-2, with D uncertain. With 7 bases removed from V and 4 bases from J, the gap between germline ends came to 19 bases. This CDR3 is built from 15 residues. Germline V gives CDR1 MDHEN, CDR2 SYDVKM. The CDR3 nucleotides are TGTGCCAGCAACCTACGCCCGTTGCGCCTCTATGGCTACACCTTC. This translates into CASNLRPLRLYGYTF.

The rearrangement uses TRBV28 and TRBJ2-3, with 7 bases aligning to TRBD1. CDR3 length equals 15 residues. Germline trimming cut 2 bases from V and 8 bases from J; bases unmatched to any gene: 10. Germline assignment: CDR1 MDHEN and CDR2 SYDVKM. The CDR3 nucleotides are TGTGCCAGCAGTTTACGAGGGGGCCCCCTAGTTACGCAGTATTTT. It encodes CASSLRGGPLVTQYF. The whole variable domain, filled in from reference TRBV28 and TRBJ2-3, reads DVKVTQSSRYLVKRTGEKVFLECVQDMDHENMFWYRQDPGLGLRLIYFSYDVKMKEKGDIPEGYSVSREKKERFSLILESASTNQTSMYLCASSLRGGPLVTQYFGPGTRLTVL.

As for this clone: Mismatch with germline at one junction end may stem from a read error. V gene TRBV15 combines with J gene TRBJ2-2, with 10 bases lining up with TRBD1. This CDR3 contains 18 residues. CDR1 is LNHNV and CDR2 is YYDKDF in the germline V gene (reference sequence). In nucleotides, the CDR3 is TGTGCCACCAGCAGAGGAGATCAGGACAGGGGGGGACACCGGGGAGCTGTTTTT. This codes for CATSRGDQDRGGHRGAVF.

The gene calls are TRBV9 and TRBJ2-7, with D unresolved. The V and J ends lost 0 bases and 1 base respectively, with 8 bases between them. Germline V gene data show CDR1 as SGDLS and CDR2 as YYNGEE. This CDR3 has 14 residues. The CDR3 here is CASSVVAGSYEQYF. The CDR3 DNA reads TGTGCCAGCAGCGTAGTGGCAGGTTCCTACGAGCAGTACTTC. Full variable domain (outside the CDR3, taken from reference TRBV9 and TRBJ2-7): DSGVTQTPKHLITATGQRVTLRCSPRSGDLSVYWYQQSLDQGLQFLIQYYNGEERAKGNILERFSAQQFPDLHSELNLSSLELGDSALYFCASSVVAGSYEQYFGPGTRLTVT.

The rearrangement links TRBV3-1 (or the pseudogene TRBV3-2) to TRBJ1-2, with 7 bases matching TRBD1. The V gene end was trimmed by 3 bases and the J gene end by 4 bases; junction bases not matched to a gene: 8. Germline lookup yields CDR1 LGHDT and CDR2 YNNKEL (reference sequence). The CDR3 totals 15 residues. The CDR3: CASSHERQGVYGYTF. The DNA for the CDR3 is TGTGCCAGCAGCCACGAGAGGCAGGGGGTCTATGGCTACACCTTC.

The V and J genes are TRBV7-9 and TRBJ1-5, with TRBD1 matching 10 bases. Germline CDR1 is SEHNR and CDR2 is FQNEAQ (reference sequence). Trimming removed 1 base from V and 0 bases from J; junction bases left unmatched: 0. CDR3 size: 16 residues. The CDR3 DNA sequence: TGTGCCAGCAGCTTAGGGGACAGGGGTAGCAATCAGCCCCAGCATTTT. As protein: CASSLGDRGSNQPQHF.

This clone appeared once. V and J are TRBV20-1 and TRBJ1-4; D remains ambiguous. Trimming shortened V by 6 bases and J by 5 bases, and 7 bases separated the two germline ends. There are 11 residues in the CDR3. The germline V gene has CDR1 DFQATT and CDR2 SNEGSKA (reference sequence). The CDR3 DNA reads as TGCAGTGCGTATATAAATGAAAAACTGTTTTTT. This translates into CSAYINEKLFF.

The genes are TRBV2 and TRBJ2-2; TRBD2 agrees at 9 bases. The CDR3 extends over 14 amino acids. Trimming at V came to 6 bases and at J to 5 bases, leaving 4 bases not matched to a gene. Germline loops: CDR1 SNHLY, CDR2 FYNNEI. CDR3 DNA sequence: TGTGCCAGCAGGGCGGGGGGGCCGACCGGGGAGCTGTTTTTT. This translates into CASRAGGPTGELFF.

The chain is built from TRBV4-2 and TRBJ2-1; 9 bases are shared with TRBD1. With 0 bases clipped from V and 2 bases from J, the junction kept 5 bases outside the gene matches. The CDR3 is made up of 17 amino acids. The germline CDR1 and CDR2 sequences are LGHNA and YNFKEQ. The CDR3 region has the DNA TGTGCCAGCAGCCAAGATCCCGGACAGGGGACCTACAATGAGCAGTTCTTC. Its protein is CASSQDPGQGTYNEQFF.

The chain combines TRBV7-8 with TRBJ2-7; 7 positions agree with TRBD1. The CDR3 is 14 amino acids. The trim removed 6 bases at V and 0 bases at J, leaving 5 bases unmatched. Germline V gene data show CDR1 as SGHVS and CDR2 as FQNEAQ. The CDR3 coding sequence is TGTGCCAGCAGAGACAGGGCAAGCTCCTACGAGCAGTACTTC. Translating it yields CASRDRASSYEQYF.

The chain has TRBV6-5 and TRBJ1-1; D ambiguous. CDR3 size: 13 residues. Trimming pared 6 bases from V and 1 base from J, leaving 9 bases between. Germline CDR1 MNHEY, CDR2 SVGAGI. CDR3 nucleotide sequence: TGTGCCAGCAGGAGACCGGGGAACACTGAAGCTTTCTTT. Translating gives CASRRPGNTEAFF.